Included here is one TCR beta chain sequence, with context. This CDR3 region has 15 residues. Germline CDR1 MNHEY, CDR2 SMNVEV (reference sequence). The trim removed 3 bases at V and 5 bases at J, leaving 9 bases unmatched. The sample belongs to a study of blood T cell repertoires in COVID-19. On the study more broadly: Italy, Spain and the United States were the sources of the convalescent and acute COVID-19 samples. PBMCs, B-cell-depleted T cells, or T cells provided the cDNA or gDNA that made up the material.

Original methodology: The assay estimated nucleated cells by amplifying reference gene primers. Profiled with immunoSEQ multiplex PCR; TCRdb holds only in-frame clones, not every one. V, J and clone size are taken as reported in that table, and D and trimming were inferred from the DNA itself. The sample records under 150,000 clones, almost 85% being singletons. This TCR was sampled from a man aged 70 or older with active or convalescent COVID-19. This chain uses TRBV27 with TRBJ1-1; 7 nucleotides line up with TRBD1. Source material: peripheral blood. The CDR3 sequence is CASSFETGRRTEAFF. The DNA for the CDR3 is TGTGCCAGCAGTTTCGAGACAGGGCGGAGGACTGAAGCTTTCTTT.